The present T cell receptor (beta chain) was sequenced within a study of regulatory T cells in long-lasting Graves disease. Study observations and caveats: When disease was persistent, TRBV28, TRBJ1-2 and TRBJ2-5 were the favored segments.

This clonotype showed up many times. Its target is unknown. From germline, CDR1 is SQVTM and CDR2 ANQGSEA. Between the trimmed V and J ends, which lost 0 bases and 3 bases, there was a span of 15 bases. CDR3 size: 15 residues. Construction of the TCR beta libraries employed iRepertoire HTBI primers in conjunction with Arm-PCR of CDR3 regions. TCRdb independently ran MiXCR on the multiplex PCR reads; one entry per CDR3 protein. The sample gives 250,000 or so distinct CDR3 sequences, about 17% of which show up once; about 14% is in the top ten. Time point defined: newly diagnosed GD, antithyroid drugs for less than 3 months. RNA extracted from PBMCs served as the sequencing template. These records were also assigned to another study, of T cells in Graves' hyperthyroidism and ophthalmopathy.

V and J are TRBV29-1 and TRBJ2-7; possible D gene TRBD2, 6 bases. This TCR derives from a woman aged 25 to 39 with Graves disease. Sequences were derived from peripheral blood mononuclear cells (PBMCs), sampled at new diagnosis, from a patient treated with antithyroid drugs. CDR3 nucleotide sequence: TGCAGCGTTGAAGATGGAGGGGCCCCAAGCTACGAGCAGTACTTC. As protein: CSVEDGGAPSYEQYF.